The 12 T cell receptor beta chains listed next were all sequenced from one sample in a study of OX40 agonist ivuxolimab in advanced cancers. Assay: immunoSEQ multiplex PCR; the TCRdb copy retains only in-frame clones and omits some. The sample includes 75,000 to 90,000 clones, roughly 89% of them seen just once. This specimen consisted of CD4+ or CD8+ T cells sorted from blood, obtained in a trial of the OX40 agonist ivuxolimab. The receptor source for this set is an adult with an advanced solid tumor such as melanoma, head and neck, liver or kidney cancer.

The J gene is TRBJ2-3, the V gene TRBV6-5, with a possible D match to TRBD1 (7 bases). The germline gives CDR1 MNHEY, CDR2 SVGAGI. V was cut by 8 bases and J by 5 bases, with 14 bases left in between. CDR3 length equals 13 residues. The CDR3 protein is CASGGGGRDTQYF. The CDR3 DNA follows: TGTGCCAGCGGAGGAGGGGGCAGAGATACGCAGTATTTT.

The chain has TRBV9 and TRBJ2-3; perhaps TRBD2 as D (6 bases). V lost 8 bases and J lost 0, with 16 bases in between. Per the germline V gene, CDR1 is SGDLS and CDR2 is YYNGEE. This CDR3 is built from 15 residues. The CDR3 coding sequence is TGTGCCAGAATCCTGACTAGTAGGAGCACAGATACGCAGTATTTT. As protein: CARILTSRSTDTQYF.

The chain couples TRBV11-3 to TRBJ2-3; D gene unclear. Germline lookup yields CDR1 SGHNT and CDR2 YENEEA. V was pared by 1 base and J by 5 bases, with 1 base between. This CDR3 has 11 residues. CDR3 bases: TGTGCCAGCAGCTTAGGAGATACGCAGTATTTT. Protein product: CASSLGDTQYF.

This clone has a single count. This chain connects TRBV5-1 to TRBJ2-5, with 9 bases that match TRBD1. With 3 bases clipped from V and 2 bases from J, the junction kept 5 bases outside the gene matches. This CDR3 is 15 amino acids long. Germline CDR1 and CDR2: SGHRS and YFSETQ. CDR3 amino acids: CASSSLGTGQETQYF. The CDR3 DNA follows: TGCGCCAGCAGCTCCCTCGGGACAGGGCAAGAGACCCAGTACTTC.

The chain recombines TRBV7-6 with TRBJ2-5; D might be TRBD2 (6 bases). Deletions cut 5 bases from V and 4 bases from J, with 11 bases between. The CDR3 contains 13 residues. The germline V gene has CDR1 SGHVS and CDR2 FNYEAQ. CDR3 bases: TGTGCCAGCAGCCGGGGGAATGGAGAGACCCAGTACTTC. Its translation is CASSRGNGETQYF.

The gene calls are TRBV20-1 and TRBJ2-1; TRBD1 might be the D (5 bases). The germline gives CDR1 DFQATT, CDR2 SNEGSKA (reference sequence). There are 11 residues in the CDR3. The ends were cut back, 5 bases at V and 8 bases at J, with 10 bases in the middle. The CDR3 sequence is CSAFPGYEQFF. As DNA, the CDR3 is TGCAGTGCTTTCCCAGGGTATGAGCAGTTCTTC.

V is TRBV18 and J is TRBJ2-1, with TRBD2 identical over 14 bases. V gave up 3 bases and J gave up 5 bases; unmatched junction bases: 6. The CDR3 has 17 residues. Germline assignment: CDR1 KGHSH and CDR2 LQKENI. The CDR3 loop is CASSPRGLAGGHNEQFF. The CDR3 bases are TGTGCCAGCTCACCCAGAGGACTAGCGGGAGGCCACAATGAGCAGTTCTTC.

This chain joins TRBV6-5 and TRBJ2-7; 7 bases match TRBD2. After removal of 8 bases from V and 9 bases from J, the junction contained 13 bases not matched to a gene. The CDR3 is 13 amino acids. Germline V gives CDR1 MNHEY, CDR2 SVGAGI. This chain's CDR3 is CASAQAGVDRQYF. The DNA for the CDR3 is TGTGCCAGCGCCCAGGCGGGGGTCGACCGGCAGTACTTC.

The chain recombines TRBV5-1 with TRBJ2-3; 7 bases align to TRBD1. CDR1 is SGHRS, CDR2 YFSETQ, per germline. After removal of 4 bases from V and 3 bases from J, the junction contained 8 bases not matched to a gene. The CDR3 has 15 residues. In nucleotides, the CDR3 is TGCGCCAGCAGCGTTATCAGGGGGAATACAGATACGCAGTATTTT. Translation gives CASSVIRGNTDTQYF.

This chain links TRBV6-6 with TRBJ1-6; TRBD1 agrees at 8 bases. The CDR3 runs to 14 residues. Germline CDR1 and CDR2: MNHNY and SVGAGI (reference sequence). The junction had 8 bases not matched to a gene; V was cut back by 6 bases and J by 10 bases. The CDR3 coding sequence is TGTGCCAGCAGCCTTGGACAGGGTCAATCACCCCTCCACTTT. Translating gives CASSLGQGQSPLHF.

V is TRBV29-1 and J is TRBJ2-3; D unclear. Germline values: CDR1 SQVTM, CDR2 ANQGSEA. The V and J ends lost 2 bases and 2 bases respectively, with 14 bases between them. The CDR3 has 15 residues. The CDR3: CSVEKGPSVTDTQYF. Here the CDR3 DNA reads TGCAGCGTTGAAAAAGGCCCCTCTGTCACAGATACGCAGTATTTT.

The rearrangement joins TRBV19 to TRBJ1-5; D not resolved. V dropped 2 bases and J dropped 3 bases, with 11 bases sitting between them. The CDR3 has 15 residues. Germline V gene sequence: CDR1 LNHDA, CDR2 SQIVND (reference sequence). The CDR3 sequence is CASSISVQYNQPQHF. CDR3 in DNA: TGTGCCAGTAGTATAAGTGTACAGTACAATCAGCCCCAGCATTTT. The full variable domain, completed using reference TRBV19 and TRBJ1-5, is DGGITQSPKYLFRKEGQNVTLSCEQNLNHDAMYWYRQDPGQGLRLIYYSQIVNDFQKGDIAEGYSVSREKKESFPLTVTSAQKNPTAFYLCASSISVQYNQPQHFGDGTRLSIL.